The T cell receptor beta chain described here comes from a study of T cell changes during pregnancy in multiple sclerosis. Profiled with immunoSEQ multiplex PCR; TCRdb holds only in-frame clones, not every one. The repertoire holds about 27,000 clones, 88% seen once, with more than 6.5% in the top ten. Germline CDR1 and CDR2: GTSNPN and SVGIG (reference sequence). The length of the CDR3 is 13 residues. V lost 0 bases and J lost 0, with 3 bases in between. This TCR was recovered from a female donor with multiple sclerosis, enrolled in a pregnancy study. The sequencing here drew on CD8+ T cells from peripheral blood mononuclear cells, taken in the second trimester of pregnancy. The V call is TRBV30, the J call TRBJ2-1; no reliable D call. The CDR3 DNA reads as TGTGCCTGGAGTGTTCGCTCCTACAATGAGCAGTTCTTC. It is translated as CAWSVRSYNEQFF.